The rows below give T cell receptor beta chains drawn from one sample of a study of T cells in Graves' hyperthyroidism and ophthalmopathy. TCRdb itself ran the multiplex PCR reads through MiXCR, one entry per CDR3 protein. The repertoire includes 370,000 or so distinct CDR3 sequences, more than 15% of them detected once, and roughly 26% sits in the top ten. What was sequenced was blood. The receptors originated from a young woman with Graves' hyperthyroidism that later progressed to Graves' ophthalmopathy. Each CDR3 is given with its conserved first and last residue. Fields, in order: CDR3 protein, CDR3 DNA, clone size, D gene, J gene, V gene. The D gene is left open where the match is weak. For some rows the clone size is stated as once, few or many, or as a class when expanded; others skip it.

CDR3aa: CASRLGRVGEKLFF
CDR3nt: TGTGCCAGCAGACTCGGCAGGGTAGGGGAAAAACTGTTTTTT
abundance: many
d_gene: -
j_gene: TRBJ1-4
v_gene: TRBV12-3/TRBV12-4

CDR3aa: CASSRGGKDEQYF
CDR3nt: TGCGCCAGCAGCCGAGGAGGGAAGGACGAGCAGTACTTC
abundance: few
d_gene: -
j_gene: TRBJ2-7
v_gene: TRBV5-1

CDR3aa: CATGQPRGYTF
CDR3nt: TGTGCCACCGGACAGCCCAGGGGCTACACCTTC
abundance: many
d_gene: -
j_gene: TRBJ1-2
v_gene: TRBV12-3/TRBV12-4

CDR3aa: CASSPGLAGSTDTLYF
CDR3nt: TGTGCCAGCTCACCAGGACTAGCGGGAAGTACAGATACGCTGTATTTT
abundance: -
d_gene: TRBD2
j_gene: TRBJ2-3
v_gene: TRBV7-2

CDR3aa: CASSYFGEAFF
CDR3nt: TGTGCCAGCAGTTACTTTGGGGAAGCTTTCTTT
abundance: many
d_gene: -
j_gene: TRBJ1-1
v_gene: TRBV6-2/TRBV6-3

CDR3aa: CASSSWTRLTSYEQYF
CDR3nt: TGTGCCAGCAGTTCCTGGACACGGTTGACCTCCTACGAGCAGTACTTC
abundance: few
d_gene: -
j_gene: TRBJ2-7
v_gene: TRBV28

CDR3aa: CASSPTGGFQETQYF
CDR3nt: TGTGCCAGCTCACCAACGGGAGGATTCCAAGAGACCCAGTACTTC
abundance: -
d_gene: TRBD2
j_gene: TRBJ2-5
v_gene: TRBV18

CDR3aa: CASRRTGRETGELFF
CDR3nt: TGTGCCAGCAGGCGGACAGGGAGGGAAACCGGGGAGCTGTTTTTT
abundance: many
d_gene: -
j_gene: TRBJ2-2
v_gene: TRBV5-5

CDR3aa: CSAREREANYEQYF
CDR3nt: TGCAGTGCTAGAGAGCGGGAGGCAAACTACGAGCAGTACTTC
abundance: many
d_gene: TRBD2
j_gene: TRBJ2-7
v_gene: TRBV20-1

CDR3aa: CASSYGRYSNQPQHF
CDR3nt: TGTGCCAGCAGTTACGGACGGTATAGCAATCAGCCCCAGCATTTT
abundance: many
d_gene: -
j_gene: TRBJ1-5
v_gene: TRBV6-6

CDR3aa: CASSALAPWDTQYF
CDR3nt: TGTGCCAGCAGCGCCCTAGCCCCGTGGGATACGCAGTATTTT
abundance: many
d_gene: -
j_gene: TRBJ2-3
v_gene: TRBV9

CDR3aa: CATRGRGTVSYNEQFF
CDR3nt: TGTGCCACCAGGGGGAGGGGGACAGTCTCCTACAATGAGCAGTTCTTC
abundance: few
d_gene: -
j_gene: TRBJ2-1
v_gene: TRBV28

CDR3aa: CATSRDKVTPGYGYTF
CDR3nt: TGTGCCACCAGCAGAGATAAGGTCACCCCCGGTTATGGCTACACCTTC
abundance: many
d_gene: -
j_gene: TRBJ1-2
v_gene: TRBV15

CDR3aa: CASSSRVLQPGDEQYF
CDR3nt: TGTGCCAGCAGCTCCAGGGTCCTCCAGCCGGGCGACGAGCAGTACTTC
abundance: many
d_gene: -
j_gene: TRBJ2-7
v_gene: TRBV7-9

CDR3aa: CASSGLLAGALYF
CDR3nt: TGTGCCAGCAGTGGACTCCTAGCGGGGGCCCTATATTTT
abundance: few
d_gene: -
j_gene: TRBJ1-3
v_gene: TRBV6-1

CDR3aa: CASSLAGAESYEQYF
CDR3nt: TGCGCCAGCAGCTTGGCAGGGGCGGAATCCTACGAGCAGTACTTC
abundance: -
d_gene: -
j_gene: TRBJ2-7
v_gene: TRBV5-1

CDR3aa: CASSKGLADIQETPYF
CDR3nt: TGTGCCAGCAGTAAGGGACTAGCGGATATCCAAGAGACCCCGTACTTC
abundance: once
d_gene: TRBD2
j_gene: TRBJ2-5
v_gene: TRBV28

CDR3aa: CASSQGFEQFF
CDR3nt: TGCGCCAGCAGCCAAGGGTTTGAGCAGTTCTTC
abundance: -
d_gene: -
j_gene: TRBJ2-1
v_gene: TRBV4-3

CDR3aa: CASSYGATQYF
CDR3nt: TGTGCCAGCAGTTATGGAGCTACGCAGTATTTT
abundance: -
d_gene: -
j_gene: TRBJ2-3
v_gene: TRBV12-3/TRBV12-4

CDR3aa: CATSRGETTSTDTQYF
CDR3nt: TGTGCCACCAGCAGAGGAGAGACAACTAGCACAGATACGCAGTATTTT
abundance: -
d_gene: -
j_gene: TRBJ2-3
v_gene: TRBV15

CDR3aa: CATAGTSGSSFRLTDTQYF
CDR3nt: TGTGCCACCGCGGGGACTAGCGGGAGTTCTTTTCGGCTCACAGATACGCAGTATTTT
abundance: many
d_gene: TRBD2
j_gene: TRBJ2-3
v_gene: TRBV24-1

CDR3aa: CASRPGQGRETQYF
CDR3nt: TGTGCCAGCAGGCCAGGACAGGGTCGGGAGACCCAGTACTTC
abundance: few
d_gene: TRBD1
j_gene: TRBJ2-5
v_gene: TRBV28

CDR3aa: CSATTPGWYQETQYF
CDR3nt: TGCAGTGCTACAACTCCGGGTTGGTACCAAGAGACCCAGTACTTC
abundance: few
d_gene: -
j_gene: TRBJ2-5
v_gene: TRBV20-1

CDR3aa: CASSSTGGWGEQFF
CDR3nt: TGTGCCAGCAGCTCTACAGGGGGCTGGGGTGAGCAGTTCTTC
abundance: many
d_gene: TRBD1
j_gene: TRBJ2-1
v_gene: TRBV7-2

CDR3aa: CASSVGTASLTDTQYF
CDR3nt: TGTGCCAGCAGCGTAGGGACAGCCTCGCTCACAGATACGCAGTATTTT
abundance: -
d_gene: -
j_gene: TRBJ2-3
v_gene: TRBV9

CDR3aa: CASSLQSPTGMNTEAFF
CDR3nt: TGTGCCAGCAGTTTACAATCTCCGACAGGGATGAACACTGAAGCTTTCTTT
abundance: few
d_gene: TRBD1
j_gene: TRBJ1-1
v_gene: TRBV27

CDR3aa: CSARDLTSGYYEQYF
CDR3nt: TGCAGTGCTAGAGATCTAACTAGCGGGTACTACGAGCAGTACTTC
abundance: few
d_gene: TRBD2
j_gene: TRBJ2-7
v_gene: TRBV20-1

CDR3aa: CASSSFRQVPEQFF
CDR3nt: TGTGCCAGCAGTTCCTTCCGACAGGTGCCCGAGCAGTTCTTC
abundance: many
d_gene: -
j_gene: TRBJ2-1
v_gene: TRBV28

CDR3aa: CASSQPLDSLGYEQYF
CDR3nt: TGTGCCAGCAGCCAACCCTTGGACAGTTTAGGCTACGAGCAGTACTTC
abundance: -
d_gene: -
j_gene: TRBJ2-7
v_gene: TRBV3-1

CDR3aa: CASSLWVGEKLFF
CDR3nt: TGTGCCAGCAGTTTATGGGTGGGGGAAAAACTGTTTTTT
abundance: many
d_gene: -
j_gene: TRBJ1-4
v_gene: TRBV12-3/TRBV12-4

CDR3aa: CAWSRGAEETQYF
CDR3nt: TGTGCCTGGAGTCGAGGGGCAGAAGAGACCCAGTACTTC
abundance: few
d_gene: -
j_gene: TRBJ2-5
v_gene: TRBV30

CDR3aa: CAIRTPGQGATDTQYF
CDR3nt: TGTGCCATCCGAACCCCGGGGCAGGGGGCAACAGATACGCAGTATTTT
abundance: many
d_gene: TRBD1
j_gene: TRBJ2-3
v_gene: TRBV10-3

CDR3aa: CASSPTWDQPEQYF
CDR3nt: TGTGCCAGCAGCCCAACCTGGGACCAGCCGGAGCAGTACTTC
abundance: many
d_gene: -
j_gene: TRBJ2-7
v_gene: TRBV7-2

CDR3aa: CSARDVTGVPYEQYF
CDR3nt: TGCAGTGCTAGAGATGTGACAGGGGTACCCTACGAGCAGTACTTC
abundance: many
d_gene: TRBD1
j_gene: TRBJ2-7
v_gene: TRBV20-1

CDR3aa: CASSQGEAKNIQYF
CDR3nt: TGTGCCAGCAGCCAAGGGGAAGCCAAAAACATTCAGTACTTC
abundance: -
d_gene: -
j_gene: TRBJ2-4
v_gene: TRBV4-2

CDR3aa: CATSRAAGGNTGELFF
CDR3nt: TGTGCCACCAGCAGAGCCGCGGGAGGGAACACCGGGGAGCTGTTTTTT
abundance: few
d_gene: TRBD2
j_gene: TRBJ2-2
v_gene: TRBV15

CDR3aa: CASSRAQGADTQYF
CDR3nt: TGTGCCAGCAGTAGGGCACAGGGGGCGGATACGCAGTATTTT
abundance: -
d_gene: TRBD1
j_gene: TRBJ2-3
v_gene: TRBV25-1

CDR3aa: CASSLGQGAEQYF
CDR3nt: TGTGCCAGCAGCTTAGGACAGGGGGCCGAGCAGTACTTC
abundance: few
d_gene: TRBD1
j_gene: TRBJ2-7
v_gene: TRBV7-6

CDR3aa: CASSEERGAYEQYF
CDR3nt: TGTGCCAGCAGTGAAGAGCGGGGGGCCTACGAGCAGTACTTC
abundance: many
d_gene: TRBD2
j_gene: TRBJ2-7
v_gene: TRBV2

CDR3aa: CASSLQPASYEQYF
CDR3nt: TGTGCCAGCAGTCTCCAACCCGCCTCCTACGAGCAGTACTTC
abundance: once
d_gene: -
j_gene: TRBJ2-7
v_gene: TRBV28

CDR3aa: CASSESVTGGNQPQHF
CDR3nt: TGTGCCAGCAGTGAATCAGTGACAGGGGGCAATCAGCCCCAGCATTTT
abundance: -
d_gene: TRBD1
j_gene: TRBJ1-5
v_gene: TRBV25-1

CDR3aa: CASSLAGRTGTAEQYF
CDR3nt: TGTGCCAGCAGTTTAGCTGGGCGGACAGGGACCGCCGAGCAGTACTTC
abundance: many
d_gene: TRBD1
j_gene: TRBJ2-7
v_gene: TRBV12-3/TRBV12-4

CDR3aa: CASSYGQATYF
CDR3nt: TGTGCCAGCAGTTACGGACAGGCCACGTACTTC
abundance: many
d_gene: TRBD1
j_gene: TRBJ2-5
v_gene: TRBV3-1

CDR3aa: CASSLPGTSGIYEQYF
CDR3nt: TGTGCCAGCAGTCTACCCGGGACTAGCGGGATTTACGAGCAGTACTTC
abundance: -
d_gene: TRBD2
j_gene: TRBJ2-7
v_gene: TRBV28

CDR3aa: CASSPSPIQLRGQPQHF
CDR3nt: TGTGCCAGCAGCCCCAGTCCCATCCAGCTCCGAGGTCAGCCCCAGCATTTT
abundance: many
d_gene: -
j_gene: TRBJ1-5
v_gene: TRBV3-1

CDR3aa: CASSAGLAGSGANVLTF
CDR3nt: TGCGCCAGCAGCGCGGGACTAGCGGGCTCTGGGGCCAACGTCCTGACTTTC
abundance: -
d_gene: TRBD2
j_gene: TRBJ2-6
v_gene: TRBV5-1

CDR3aa: CASRKTGEETQYF
CDR3nt: TGCGCCAGCAGAAAGACAGGTGAAGAGACCCAGTACTTC
abundance: -
d_gene: -
j_gene: TRBJ2-5
v_gene: TRBV4-1

CDR3aa: CASRPSGGNSGNTIYF
CDR3nt: TGTGCCAGCAGGCCCAGCGGGGGGAACTCTGGAAACACCATATATTTT
abundance: few
d_gene: -
j_gene: TRBJ1-3
v_gene: TRBV7-9

CDR3aa: CASSPPGLGKETQYF
CDR3nt: TGTGCCAGCTCACCCCCCGGGTTGGGGAAAGAGACCCAGTACTTC
abundance: -
d_gene: -
j_gene: TRBJ2-5
v_gene: TRBV18

CDR3aa: CASSAGAVPSYEQYF
CDR3nt: TGCGCCAGCAGCGCAGGGGCGGTGCCCTCCTACGAGCAGTACTTC
abundance: -
d_gene: -
j_gene: TRBJ2-7
v_gene: TRBV5-1

CDR3aa: CATSRGGLAVETQYF
CDR3nt: TGTGCCACCAGCAGAGGGGGACTAGCGGTGGAGACCCAGTACTTC
abundance: -
d_gene: TRBD2
j_gene: TRBJ2-5
v_gene: TRBV15

CDR3aa: CASSAAGTSGRHNEQFF
CDR3nt: TGTGCCAGCAGCGCTGCCGGGACTAGCGGGCGCCACAATGAGCAGTTCTTC
abundance: -
d_gene: TRBD2
j_gene: TRBJ2-1
v_gene: TRBV5-4

CDR3aa: CASSPTGGLPTDTQYF
CDR3nt: TGTGCCAGCTCACCTACAGGCGGGCTACCCACAGATACGCAGTATTTT
abundance: many
d_gene: -
j_gene: TRBJ2-3
v_gene: TRBV18

CDR3aa: CSAINAEGTADTQYF
CDR3nt: TGCAGTGCTATTAATGCGGAAGGGACGGCAGATACGCAGTATTTT
abundance: many
d_gene: -
j_gene: TRBJ2-3
v_gene: TRBV20-1

CDR3aa: CASSLRGRYEQYF
CDR3nt: TGTGCCAGCAGCTTAAGGGGCCGCTACGAGCAGTACTTC
abundance: many
d_gene: -
j_gene: TRBJ2-7
v_gene: TRBV13

CDR3aa: CAWSGQMNTEAFF
CDR3nt: TGTGCCTGGAGTGGTCAGATGAACACTGAAGCTTTCTTT
abundance: -
d_gene: -
j_gene: TRBJ1-1
v_gene: TRBV30

CDR3aa: CASRWGTTRNGELFF
CDR3nt: TGTGCCAGCAGGTGGGGGACCACCCGTAACGGGGAGCTGTTTTTT
abundance: few
d_gene: -
j_gene: TRBJ2-2
v_gene: TRBV6-1